The 9 T cell receptor beta chains given below trace back to one sample, sequenced in a study of T cell responses to AZD1222 COVID-19 vaccine. The method was immunoSEQ multiplex PCR; TCRdb's version includes in-frame clones alone and lacks a portion of them. This sample carries some 130,000 clones, about 90% of them seen once, and the ten largest clones take about 3.5%. Sample: peripheral blood, taken 28 days after the second AZD1222 dose. The receptor set was obtained from an adult who received the AZD1222 COVID-19 vaccine.

This rearrangement joins TRBV9 to TRBJ2-1, with D perhaps given as TRBD1 or TRBD2 (6 bases each). Germline V gene lookup returns CDR1 SGDLS and CDR2 YYNGEE. The CDR3 runs 13 residues. V lost 3 bases and J 7 bases, leaving 11 bases between the germline ends. CDR3 nucleotide sequence: TGTGCCAGCAGCGCGCTAGGGGGGAATGAGCAGTTCTTC. Encoded protein: CASSALGGNEQFF.

The rearrangement links TRBV7-9 to TRBJ2-7; D gene unclear. This CDR3 is 14 amino acids long. The germline V gene has CDR1 SEHNR and CDR2 FQNEAQ (reference sequence). V dropped 1 base and J dropped 2 bases, with 9 bases sitting between them. CDR3 sequence (DNA): TGTGCCAGCAGCTTAGGAGCCAGAACCTACGAGCAGTACTTC. It translates to CASSLGARTYEQYF.

The CDR3 sequence is CATSESDRANEQFF. For the CDR3, the DNA is TGTGCCACCAGTGAGTCCGACAGGGCCAATGAGCAGTTCTTC. This chain connects TRBV24-1 to TRBJ2-1, with TRBD1 matching 7 bases. The CDR3 totals 14 residues. V was pared by 4 bases and J by 6 bases, with 5 bases of the junction left unmatched. Germline V gene sequence: CDR1 KGHDR, CDR2 SFDVKD.

This clone occurred a few times. This sequence joins TRBV6-4 and TRBJ1-3; perhaps TRBD1 as D (6 bases). Germline V gives CDR1 MRHNA, CDR2 SNTAGT. The CDR3 runs to 13 residues. V gave up 10 bases and J gave up 4 bases, with 14 bases separating them. The CDR3: CANLTGPGNTIYF. The CDR3 DNA reads as TGTGCCAACCTTACAGGGCCCGGAAACACCATATATTTT.

The chain couples TRBV28 to TRBJ1-2; 8 positions match TRBD1. From germline, CDR1 is MDHEN and CDR2 SYDVKM. Trimming removed 7 bases from V and 4 bases from J; junction bases left unmatched: 11. The CDR3 runs to 15 residues. DNA for the CDR3: TGTGCCAGCAAGCGGACAGGGTTAAGGGTCTATGGCTACACCTTC. Translated, it gives CASKRTGLRVYGYTF.

CDR3 loop: CASSFGQGLVFF. The CDR3 DNA is TGTGCCAGCAGCTTTGGACAGGGACTCGTTTTCTTT. The gene calls are TRBV2 and TRBJ1-1, with 8 bases identical to TRBD1. Looked up from germline, CDR1 is SNHLY and CDR2 is FYNNEI. With V trimmed by 6 bases and J by 13 bases, 10 bases remained unmatched. There are 12 residues in the CDR3.

The chain couples TRBV3-1 (or the pseudogene TRBV3-2) to TRBJ1-3; D is perhaps TRBD1 (5 bases). Germline values: CDR1 LGHDT, CDR2 YNNKEL (reference sequence). V was cut by 1 base and J by 0 bases, with 7 bases left in between. CDR3 length: 15 residues. CDR3 in amino acids: CASSQAGPSGNTIYF. The CDR3 bases are TGTGCCAGCAGCCAAGCAGGGCCCTCTGGAAACACCATATATTTT.

The CDR3 here is CASSQDFRTGELFF. DNA of the CDR3: TGCGCCAGCAGCCAAGATTTCAGGACCGGGGAGCTGTTTTTT. The chain uses TRBV4-1 and TRBJ2-2; no clear D. The CDR3 runs 14 residues. Germline CDR1 is MGHRA and CDR2 is YSYEKL. Trimming shortened V by 0 bases and J by 5 bases, and 7 bases separated the two germline ends.

This chain joins TRBV29-1 and TRBJ1-2, with 9 nucleotides matching TRBD1. Germline V gene sequence: CDR1 SQVTM, CDR2 ANQGSEA. This CDR3 region has 13 residues. V lost 7 bases to trimming and J lost 0 bases; unmatched junction nucleotides: 3. CDR3 sequence reads: CSAGQGPNYGYTF. CDR3 in DNA: TGCAGCGCCGGACAGGGGCCTAACTATGGCTACACCTTC.